This T cell receptor (beta chain) came from a study of T cell clones after liver transplantation. General study results and limits: Compared with third party-reactive sequences, donor-reactive ones declined more, independent of withdrawal success. Post-transplant time points were not standardized, so conclusions are preliminary.

TCRdb keeps only in-frame clones here, not all; method: immunoSEQ multiplex PCR. This sample yields more than 75,000 clones, of which roughly 85% are seen a single time; 0.45% to 0.6% belongs to the top ten. CDR3 length: 14 residues. CDR1 SGHRS and CDR2 YFSETQ come from the germline V gene. V was shortened by 0 bases and J by 4 bases, with 10 bases between the two germline ends. To note about this clone: The antigen remains undetermined.

Unstimulated PBMCs were sorted into CD3+CD4+ and CD3+CD8+ populations. V usage is TRBV5-1 and J usage is TRBJ1-1; D is uncertain. This sequence originates from a human patient who received a liver transplant. The graft donor may account for some of the T cells. The specimen was CD4+ T cells from blood, collected 45 to 46 months after liver transplant. CDR3 loop: CASSLGTMITEAFF. DNA for the CDR3: TGCGCCAGCAGCTTGGGGACCATGATCACTGAAGCTTTCTTT.